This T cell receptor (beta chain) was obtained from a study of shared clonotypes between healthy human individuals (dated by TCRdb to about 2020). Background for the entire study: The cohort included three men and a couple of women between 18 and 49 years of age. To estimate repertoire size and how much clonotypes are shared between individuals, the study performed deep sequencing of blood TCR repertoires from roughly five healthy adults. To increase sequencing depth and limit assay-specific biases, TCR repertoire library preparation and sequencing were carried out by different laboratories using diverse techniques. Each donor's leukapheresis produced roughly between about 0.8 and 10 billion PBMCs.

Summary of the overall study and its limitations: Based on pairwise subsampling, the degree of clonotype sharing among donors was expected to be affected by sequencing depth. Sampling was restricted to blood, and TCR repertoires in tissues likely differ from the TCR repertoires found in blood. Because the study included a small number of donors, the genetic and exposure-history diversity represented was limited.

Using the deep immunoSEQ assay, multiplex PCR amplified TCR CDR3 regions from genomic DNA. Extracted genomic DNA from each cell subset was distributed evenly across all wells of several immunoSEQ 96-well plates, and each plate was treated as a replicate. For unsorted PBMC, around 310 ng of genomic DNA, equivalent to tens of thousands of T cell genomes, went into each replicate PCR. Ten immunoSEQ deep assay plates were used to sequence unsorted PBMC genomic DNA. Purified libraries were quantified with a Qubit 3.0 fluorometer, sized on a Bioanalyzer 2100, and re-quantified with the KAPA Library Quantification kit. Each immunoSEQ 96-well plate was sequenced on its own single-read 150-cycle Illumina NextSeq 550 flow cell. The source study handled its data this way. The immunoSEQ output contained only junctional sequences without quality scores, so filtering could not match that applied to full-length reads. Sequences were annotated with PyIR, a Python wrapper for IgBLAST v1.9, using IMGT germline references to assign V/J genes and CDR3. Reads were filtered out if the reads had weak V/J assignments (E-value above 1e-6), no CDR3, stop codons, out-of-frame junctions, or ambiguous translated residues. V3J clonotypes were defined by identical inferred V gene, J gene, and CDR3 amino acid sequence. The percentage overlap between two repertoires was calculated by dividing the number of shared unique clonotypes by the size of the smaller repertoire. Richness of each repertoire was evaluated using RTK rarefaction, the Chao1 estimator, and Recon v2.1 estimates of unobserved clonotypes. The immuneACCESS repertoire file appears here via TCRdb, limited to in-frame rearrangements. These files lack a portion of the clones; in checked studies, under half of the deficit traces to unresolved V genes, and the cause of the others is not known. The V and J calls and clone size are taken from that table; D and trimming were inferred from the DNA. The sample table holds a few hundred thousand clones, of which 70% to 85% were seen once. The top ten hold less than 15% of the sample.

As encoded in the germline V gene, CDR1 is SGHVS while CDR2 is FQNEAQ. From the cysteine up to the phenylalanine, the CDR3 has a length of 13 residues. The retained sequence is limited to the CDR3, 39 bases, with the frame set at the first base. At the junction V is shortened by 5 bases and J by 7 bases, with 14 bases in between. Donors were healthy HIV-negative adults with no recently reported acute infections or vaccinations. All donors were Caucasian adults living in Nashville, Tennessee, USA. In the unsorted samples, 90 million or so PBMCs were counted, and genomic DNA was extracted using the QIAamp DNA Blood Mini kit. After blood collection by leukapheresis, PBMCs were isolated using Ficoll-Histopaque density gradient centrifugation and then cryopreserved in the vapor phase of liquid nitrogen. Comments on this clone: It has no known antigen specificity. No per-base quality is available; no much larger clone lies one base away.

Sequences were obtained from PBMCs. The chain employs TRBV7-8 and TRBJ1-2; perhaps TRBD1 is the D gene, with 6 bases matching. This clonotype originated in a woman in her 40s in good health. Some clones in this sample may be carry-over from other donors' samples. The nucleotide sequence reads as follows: TGTGCCAGCAGCGCTAACAGGGATGGTGGCTACACCTTC. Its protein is CASSANRDGGYTF. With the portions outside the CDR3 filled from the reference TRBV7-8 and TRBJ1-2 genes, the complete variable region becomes GAGVSQSPRYKVAKRGQDVALRCDPISGHVSLFWYQQALGQGPEFLTYFQNEAQLDKSGLPSDRFFAERPEGSVSTLKIQRTQQEDSAVYLCASSANRDGGYTFGSGTRLTVV.